Listed here are 15 T cell receptor beta chains from one sample, sequenced in a study of T cell changes during pregnancy in multiple sclerosis. The method was immunoSEQ multiplex PCR; TCRdb's version includes in-frame clones alone and lacks a portion of them. This table holds some 81,000 clones, approximately 89% found once. Sequenced material: peripheral blood, taken before pregnancy. The receptors shown here come from a female donor with multiple sclerosis, enrolled in a pregnancy study.

The V and J genes are TRBV6-6 and TRBJ2-2, with 7 bases that match TRBD2. The CDR3 has 16 residues. J was trimmed by 1 base and V by 2 bases; bases with no gene match: 4. Germline-derived CDR1 and CDR2 are MNHNY and SVGAGI (reference sequence). The CDR3 bases are TGTGCCAGCAGTTACGTGGGGGGGGAGAACACCGGGGAGCTGTTTTTT. Protein sequence: CASSYVGGENTGELFF.

A few counts support this clone. The rearrangement links TRBV27 to TRBJ1-6, with D hard to call. The CDR3 spans 14 residues. Trimming removed 5 bases at V and 10 bases at J, with 15 bases between. Germline V gives CDR1 MNHEY, CDR2 SMNVEV (reference sequence). CDR3: CASSGRGVGSPLHF. Written as DNA, the CDR3 is TGTGCCAGCAGTGGACGGGGAGTTGGGTCACCCCTCCACTTT.

The chain couples TRBV28 to TRBJ1-1; D is undetermined. CDR3 size: 13 residues. The germline V gene has CDR1 MDHEN and CDR2 SYDVKM. Trimming took 2 bases from V and 0 from J, leaving 4 bases between them. CDR3 loop: CASSLNMNTEAFF. CDR3 DNA: TGTGCCAGCAGTTTAAACATGAACACTGAAGCTTTCTTT.

This clone was observed a single time. This chain connects TRBV6-5 to TRBJ2-1; 15 bases line up with TRBD2. The CDR3 extends over 16 amino acids. Germline V gene sequence: CDR1 MNHEY, CDR2 SVGAGI. The V gene end was trimmed by 4 bases and the J gene end by 10 bases; junction bases not matched to a gene: 8. CDR3 amino acids: CASSWTGLAGGGEQFF. CDR3 sequence (DNA): TGTGCCAGCAGTTGGACGGGACTAGCGGGGGGTGGGGAGCAGTTCTTC.

The count of this clone is one. The chain carries TRBV2 and TRBJ2-1, with TRBD2 matching over 8 bases. Germline lookup yields CDR1 SNHLY and CDR2 FYNNEI. The length of the CDR3 is 15 residues. V gave up 7 bases and J gave up 4 bases; unmatched junction bases: 9. The CDR3, as DNA: TGTGCCAGCAATAAAGGGCGGGGGGCATACAATGAGCAGTTCTTC. This encodes CASNKGRGAYNEQFF.

This clone was detected only a few times. The chain uses TRBV27 and TRBJ2-5; 12 bases align to TRBD2. This CDR3 is 15 amino acids long. Looked up from germline, CDR1 is MNHEY and CDR2 is SMNVEV (reference sequence). With V trimmed by 5 bases and J by 6 bases, 7 bases remained unmatched. The CDR3 region is CASSPTSGGFKTQYF. In DNA form, the CDR3 reads TGTGCCAGCAGTCCCACTAGCGGGGGGTTCAAGACCCAGTACTTC.

The chain has TRBV11-1 and TRBJ2-3, with 8 bases aligning to TRBD2. The V segment lost 4 bases and the J segment 3 bases; nucleotides outside the gene matches: 6. Germline V gene sequence: CDR1 SGHAT, CDR2 FQDESV (reference sequence). The CDR3 has 15 amino acids. In nucleotides, the CDR3 is TGTGCCAGCAGCTGGAGCGGGGGCATAACAGATACGCAGTATTTT. It specifies CASSWSGGITDTQYF.

The rearrangement links TRBV7-3 to TRBJ2-1; 7 nucleotides match TRBD2. With V trimmed by 6 bases and J by 4 bases, 6 bases remained unmatched. CDR3 length equals 14 residues. The germline gives CDR1 SGHTA, CDR2 FQGTGA. The CDR3 sequence: CASSQLGGYNEQFF. CDR3 coding DNA: TGTGCCAGCAGTCAGCTGGGGGGGTACAATGAGCAGTTCTTC.

This chain links TRBV5-4 with TRBJ2-1, with D possibly being TRBD2 (5 bases). Germline CDR1 is SGHNT and CDR2 is YYREEE (reference sequence). This CDR3 has 11 amino acids. Deletions cut 4 bases from V and 8 bases from J, with 7 bases between. The CDR3 reads CASSPGDEQFF. In DNA, the CDR3 is TGTGCCAGCAGCCCCGGGGATGAGCAGTTCTTC.

CDR3 in DNA: TGTGCCAGCAGTGAGTGGGGACACCTCATGAACACTGAAGCTTTCTTT. It is translated as CASSEWGHLMNTEAFF. The rearrangement uses TRBV2 and TRBJ1-1; tentative D call: TRBD1 (6 bases). CDR1 is SNHLY and CDR2 is FYNNEI in the germline V gene. Between the trimmed V and J ends, which lost 3 bases and 0 bases, there was a span of 14 bases. The CDR3 consists of 16 residues.

The chain is built from TRBV6-1 and TRBJ2-3, with 14 bases fitting TRBD2. From germline, CDR1 is MNHNS and CDR2 SASEGT. The CDR3 has 15 amino acids. J lost 6 bases, V lost 6 bases, and 5 bases had no gene match. This CDR3 is CASSGLAGGGDTQYF. Here the CDR3 DNA reads TGTGCCAGCAGCGGACTAGCGGGGGGCGGGGATACGCAGTATTTT.

The J gene is TRBJ1-1, the V gene TRBV6-5; tentatively, D is TRBD1 (5 bases). Germline CDR1 is MNHEY and CDR2 is SVGAGI. The CDR3 sequence is 12 residues long. V was pared by 7 bases and J by 1 base, with 7 bases between. The CDR3: CASNRGNTEAFF. The CDR3 DNA sequence: TGTGCCAGCAATAGGGGGAACACTGAAGCTTTCTTT.

This clone came up once. This chain's CDR3 is CASSGGANEKLFF. CDR3 in DNA: TGCGCCAGCAGCGGGGGGGCTAATGAAAAACTGTTTTTT. The gene calls are TRBV5-1 and TRBJ1-4, with D tentatively TRBD1 (5 bases). The CDR3 contains 13 residues. Germline V gene data show CDR1 as SGHRS and CDR2 as YFSETQ. Trimming left V 4 bases short and J 3 bases short, with 7 bases between.

The gene calls are TRBV5-6 and TRBJ2-3; D may be TRBD2 (6 bases). This CDR3 contains 12 residues. Germline assignment: CDR1 SGHDT and CDR2 YYEEEE. V was cut by 2 bases and J by 6 bases, with 7 bases left in between. CDR3 sequence reads: CASSFGTDTQYF. CDR3 in DNA: TGTGCCAGCAGCTTTGGGACTGATACGCAGTATTTT.

The chain combines TRBV2 with TRBJ2-1; 9 bases match TRBD1. The CDR3 extends over 19 amino acids. The V segment lost 7 bases and the J segment 8 bases; nucleotides outside the gene matches: 24. Germline CDR1 reads SNHLY; CDR2 reads FYNNEI. This CDR3 is CASTTRDRAGRAPGDEQFF. The CDR3 bases are TGTGCCAGCACCACCAGGGACAGGGCCGGTCGTGCCCCCGGTGATGAGCAGTTCTTC.